This TCR beta chain came from a study of shared T cell receptors in the human thymus. This clone has only a few counts. Per germline, CDR1 MNHNY and CDR2 SVGAGI (reference sequence). The length of the CDR3 is 13 residues. With V trimmed by 8 bases and J by 10 bases, 8 bases remained unmatched. Measured with immunoSEQ multiplex PCR; TCRdb has only the in-frame clones, and not every one. Of 700,000 to 750,000 clones listed, 70% to 90% are singletons. These data are also associated with another study on human thymus T cells.

V is TRBV6-6 and J is TRBJ1-6; 7 bases line up with TRBD1. The sequencing sample was made of thymocytes. The sequence came from a girl less than two years old with a congenital heart defect. As DNA, the CDR3 is TGTGCCAGCCGCAGACAGGGAAGATCACCCCTCCACTTT. It encodes CASRRQGRSPLHF.